This T cell receptor beta chain appears in the sequencing data of a study of OX40 agonist ivuxolimab in advanced cancers. Turning to the study itself: The patients received ivuxolimab by intravenous route every 2 weeks at 0.01 to 10 mg/kg.

Sequencing used immunoSEQ multiplex PCR; TCRdb keeps in-frame clones, though not all of them. The sample holds under 80,000 clones, roughly 82% seen once. The V end lost 8 bases, the J end lost 5 bases, and 17 bases lay between the germline ends. In germline, CDR1 is SGHRS, CDR2 YFSETQ. CDR3 length: 14 residues. Study-wide findings and caveats: Antigen specificity of clonally expanded peripheral T cells was not established.

On this clone itself: Antigen unknown.

This chain joins TRBV5-1 and TRBJ1-5; tentatively, D is TRBD1 (6 bases). The clonotype originates from an adult with an advanced solid tumor such as melanoma, head and neck, liver or kidney cancer. The material sequenced was CD4+ or CD8+ T cells sorted from blood, taken in a trial of the OX40 agonist ivuxolimab. The CDR3 reads CARSPRTDYQPQHF. For the CDR3, the DNA is TGCGCCAGAAGCCCCCGGACAGACTATCAGCCCCAGCATTTT.